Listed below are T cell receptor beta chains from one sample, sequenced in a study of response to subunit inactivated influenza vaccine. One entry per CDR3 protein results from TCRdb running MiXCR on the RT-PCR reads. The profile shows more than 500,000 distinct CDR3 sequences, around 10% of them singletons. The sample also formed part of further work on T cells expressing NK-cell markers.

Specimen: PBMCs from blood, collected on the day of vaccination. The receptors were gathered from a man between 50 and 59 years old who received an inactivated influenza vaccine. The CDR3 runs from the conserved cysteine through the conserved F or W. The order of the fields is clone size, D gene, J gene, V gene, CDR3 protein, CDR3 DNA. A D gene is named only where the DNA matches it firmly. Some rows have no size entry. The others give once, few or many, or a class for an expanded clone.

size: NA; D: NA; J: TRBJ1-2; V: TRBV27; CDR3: CASSFGVHYGYTF; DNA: TGTGCCAGCAGTTTCGGGGTTCACTATGGCTACACCTTC
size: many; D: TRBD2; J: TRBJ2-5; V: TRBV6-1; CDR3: CASSQTSGGQTQYF; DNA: TGTGCCAGCAGCCAGACTAGCGGGGGTCAGACCCAGTACTTC
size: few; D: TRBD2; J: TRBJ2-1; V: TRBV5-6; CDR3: CASTTSGVYNEQFF; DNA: TGTGCCAGCACCACTAGCGGGGTCTACAATGAGCAGTTCTTC
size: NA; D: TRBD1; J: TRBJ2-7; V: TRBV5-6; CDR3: CAGSEWTGAYEQYF; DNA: TGTGCCGGCAGCGAATGGACAGGGGCCTACGAGCAGTACTTC
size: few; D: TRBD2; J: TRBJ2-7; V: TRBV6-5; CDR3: CASSYTSGGSSYEQYF; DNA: TGTGCCAGCAGTTACACTAGCGGGGGTTCCTCCTACGAGCAGTACTTC
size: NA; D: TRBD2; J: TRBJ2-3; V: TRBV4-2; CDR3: CASSQSPGTSGRLYHTDTQYF; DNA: TGTGCCAGCAGCCAAAGTCCGGGGACTAGCGGGAGACTCTACCACACAGATACGCAGTATTTT
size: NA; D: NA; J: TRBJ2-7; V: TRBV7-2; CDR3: CASGARTQTYEQYF; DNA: TGTGCCAGCGGAGCACGGACCCAAACCTACGAGCAGTACTTC
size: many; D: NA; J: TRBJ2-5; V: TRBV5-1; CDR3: CASSLGTEETQYF; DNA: TGCGCCAGCAGCTTGGGGACAGAAGAGACCCAGTACTTC
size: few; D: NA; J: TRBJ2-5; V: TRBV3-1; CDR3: CASSPPYETQYF; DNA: TGTGCCAGCAGCCCTCCTTATGAGACCCAGTACTTC
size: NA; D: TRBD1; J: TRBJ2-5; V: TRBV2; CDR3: CASSVDRAETQYF; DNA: TGTGCCAGCAGCGTAGACAGGGCTGAGACCCAGTACTTC
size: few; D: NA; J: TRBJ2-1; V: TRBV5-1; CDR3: CASSLGYGSRDEQFF; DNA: TGCGCCAGCAGCTTGGGATACGGGAGTCGGGATGAGCAGTTCTTC
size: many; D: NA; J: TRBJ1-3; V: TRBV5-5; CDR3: CASSETGIDSGNTIYF; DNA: TGTGCCAGCAGCGAGACAGGAATCGACTCTGGAAACACCATATATTTT
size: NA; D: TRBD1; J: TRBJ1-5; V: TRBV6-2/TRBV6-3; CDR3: CASSQQGLRQPQHF; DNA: TGTGCCAGCAGCCAACAGGGGCTGCGGCAGCCCCAGCATTTT
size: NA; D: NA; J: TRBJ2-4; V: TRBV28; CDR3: CASRPDTNLAKNIQYF; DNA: TGTGCCAGCAGACCAGACACCAATCTAGCCAAAAACATTCAGTACTTC
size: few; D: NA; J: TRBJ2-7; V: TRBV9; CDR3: CASSVGQGVHEQYF; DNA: TGTGCCAGCAGCGTAGGGCAGGGAGTCCACGAGCAGTACTTC
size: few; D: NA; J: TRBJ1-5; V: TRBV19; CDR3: CATLRRDGYNQPQHF; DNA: TGTGCCACTCTCCGCCGGGACGGCTACAATCAGCCCCAGCATTTT
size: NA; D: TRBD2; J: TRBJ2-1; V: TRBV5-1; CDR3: CASSSIAGGPGEQFF; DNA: TGCGCCAGCAGCTCTATAGCGGGAGGGCCAGGTGAGCAGTTCTTC
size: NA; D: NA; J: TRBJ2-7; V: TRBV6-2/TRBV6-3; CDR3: CASSRRLWVPSYEQYF; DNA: TGTGCCAGCAGCCGGCGGTTGTGGGTACCCTCCTACGAGCAGTACTTC
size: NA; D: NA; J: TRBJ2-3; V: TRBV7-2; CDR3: CASSWEVGTQYF; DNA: TGTGCCAGCAGCTGGGAGGTGGGGACGCAGTATTTT
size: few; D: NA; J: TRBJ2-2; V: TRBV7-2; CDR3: CASSLALRPTGELFF; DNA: TGTGCCAGCAGCTTAGCCTTAAGGCCCACCGGGGAGCTGTTTTTT
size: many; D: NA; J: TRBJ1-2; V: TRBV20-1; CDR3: CSASDSIYGYTF; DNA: TGCAGTGCTTCTGACAGTATCTATGGCTACACCTTC
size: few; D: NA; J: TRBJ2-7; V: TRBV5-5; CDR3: CASSGAGTFSSEQYF; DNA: TGTGCCAGCAGCGGAGCCGGGACTTTCTCCTCCGAGCAGTACTTC
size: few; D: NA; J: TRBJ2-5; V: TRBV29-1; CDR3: CSVYGVGSSETQYF; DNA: TGCAGCGTTTACGGAGTTGGGTCGTCAGAGACCCAGTACTTC
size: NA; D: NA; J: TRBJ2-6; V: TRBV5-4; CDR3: CASSPGASGANVLTF; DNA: TGTGCCAGCAGCCCCGGTGCCTCTGGGGCCAACGTCCTGACTTTC
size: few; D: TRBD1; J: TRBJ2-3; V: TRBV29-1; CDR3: CSGFTGAGDTQYF; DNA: TGCAGCGGGTTCACAGGGGCCGGCGATACGCAGTATTTT
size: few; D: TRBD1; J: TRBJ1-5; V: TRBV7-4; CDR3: CASSPTGTGGNSNQPQHF; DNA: TGTGCCAGCAGCCCAACCGGGACAGGGGGTAATAGCAATCAGCCCCAGCATTTT
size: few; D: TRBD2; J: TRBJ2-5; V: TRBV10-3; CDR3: CAISEFLAGSQETQYF; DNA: TGTGCCATCAGTGAATTCCTAGCGGGAAGCCAAGAGACCCAGTACTTC